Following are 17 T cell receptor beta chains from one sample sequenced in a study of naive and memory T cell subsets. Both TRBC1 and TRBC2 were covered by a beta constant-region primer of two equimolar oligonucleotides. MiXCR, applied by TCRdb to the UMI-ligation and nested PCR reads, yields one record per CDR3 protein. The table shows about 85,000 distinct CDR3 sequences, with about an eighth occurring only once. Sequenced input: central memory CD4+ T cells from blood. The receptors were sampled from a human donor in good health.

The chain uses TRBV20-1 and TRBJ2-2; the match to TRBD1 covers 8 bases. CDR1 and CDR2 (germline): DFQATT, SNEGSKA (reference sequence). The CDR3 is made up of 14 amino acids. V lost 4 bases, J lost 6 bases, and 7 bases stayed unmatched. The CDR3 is CSATTGGRAGELFF. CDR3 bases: TGCAGTGCTACTACAGGGGGTAGGGCCGGGGAGCTGTTTTTT.

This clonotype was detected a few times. CDR3 nucleotide sequence: TGTGCCAGCAGCTTATGGACTGAGGGTGGAGGTACGCAGTATTTT. The encoded protein is CASSLWTEGGGTQYF. The chain is built from TRBV7-6 and TRBJ2-3; D possibly corresponds to TRBD2 (5 bases). Between the trimmed V and J ends, which lost 2 bases and 8 bases, there was a span of 17 bases. CDR3 length equals 15 residues. Germline-derived CDR1 and CDR2 are SGHVS and FNYEAQ.

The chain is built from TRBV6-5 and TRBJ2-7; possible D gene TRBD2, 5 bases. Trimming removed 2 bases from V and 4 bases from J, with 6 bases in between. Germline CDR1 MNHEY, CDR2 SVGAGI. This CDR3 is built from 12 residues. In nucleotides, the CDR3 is TGTGCCAGCAGTTACCCGGGATACGAGCAGTACTTC. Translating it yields CASSYPGYEQYF.

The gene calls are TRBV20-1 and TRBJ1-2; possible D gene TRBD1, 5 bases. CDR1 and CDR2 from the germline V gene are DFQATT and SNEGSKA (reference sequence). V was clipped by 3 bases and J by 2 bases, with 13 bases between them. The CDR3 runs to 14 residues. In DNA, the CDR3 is TGCAGTGCTAGTCCCGGGACGTCGAACTATGGCTACACCTTC. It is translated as CSASPGTSNYGYTF.

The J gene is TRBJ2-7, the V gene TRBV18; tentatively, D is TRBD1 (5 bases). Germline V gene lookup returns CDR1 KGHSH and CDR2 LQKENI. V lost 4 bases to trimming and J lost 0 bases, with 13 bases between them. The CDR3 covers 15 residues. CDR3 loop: CASSRSQGSSYEQYF. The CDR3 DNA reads TGTGCCAGCTCACGGTCCCAGGGAAGCTCCTACGAGCAGTACTTC. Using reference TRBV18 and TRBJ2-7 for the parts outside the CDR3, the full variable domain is NAGVMQNPRHLVRRRGQEARLRCSPMKGHSHVYWYRQLPEEGLKFMVYLQKENIIDESGMPKERFSAEFPKEGPSILRIQQVVRGDSAAYFCASSRSQGSSYEQYFGPGTRLTVT.

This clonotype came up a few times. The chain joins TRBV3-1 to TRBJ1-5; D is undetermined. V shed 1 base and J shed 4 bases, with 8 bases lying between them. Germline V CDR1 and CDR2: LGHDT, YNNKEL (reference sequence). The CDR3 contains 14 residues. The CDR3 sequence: CASSQAAQNQPQHF. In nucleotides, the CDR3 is TGTGCCAGCAGCCAAGCAGCCCAAAATCAGCCCCAGCATTTT.

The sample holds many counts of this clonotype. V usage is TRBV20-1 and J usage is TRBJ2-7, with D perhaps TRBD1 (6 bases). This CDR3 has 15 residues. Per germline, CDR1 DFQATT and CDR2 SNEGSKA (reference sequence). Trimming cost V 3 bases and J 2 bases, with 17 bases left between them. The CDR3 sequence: CSASEARGGTYEQYF. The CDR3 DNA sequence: TGCAGTGCTAGCGAGGCTAGAGGGGGAACCTACGAGCAGTACTTC.

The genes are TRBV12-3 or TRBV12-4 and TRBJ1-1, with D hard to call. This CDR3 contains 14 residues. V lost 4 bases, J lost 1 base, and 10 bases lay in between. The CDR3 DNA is TGTGCCAGCAGTTCGGATTATCAGAACACTGAAGCTTTCTTT. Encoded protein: CASSSDYQNTEAFF.

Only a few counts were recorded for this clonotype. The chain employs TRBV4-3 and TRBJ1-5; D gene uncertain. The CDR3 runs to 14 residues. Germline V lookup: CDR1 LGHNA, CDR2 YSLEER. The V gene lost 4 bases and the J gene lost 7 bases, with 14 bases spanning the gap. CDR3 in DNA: TGCGCCAGCAGCCTTAATGGGGAACAACAGCCCCAGCATTTT. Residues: CASSLNGEQQPQHF.

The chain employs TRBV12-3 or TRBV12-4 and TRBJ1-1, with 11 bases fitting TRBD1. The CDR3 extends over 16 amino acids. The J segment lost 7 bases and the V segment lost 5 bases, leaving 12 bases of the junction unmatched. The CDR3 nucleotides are TGTGCCAGCAGTATGGACCGGGACAGGGGGAAAAGTGAAGCTTTCTTT. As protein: CASSMDRDRGKSEAFF.

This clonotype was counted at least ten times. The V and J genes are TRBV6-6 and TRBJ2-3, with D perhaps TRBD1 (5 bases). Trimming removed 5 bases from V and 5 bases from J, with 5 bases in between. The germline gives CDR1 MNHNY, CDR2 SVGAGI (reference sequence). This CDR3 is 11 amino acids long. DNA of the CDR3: TGTGCCAGCAGTCAGGGAGATACGCAGTATTTT. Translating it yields CASSQGDTQYF.

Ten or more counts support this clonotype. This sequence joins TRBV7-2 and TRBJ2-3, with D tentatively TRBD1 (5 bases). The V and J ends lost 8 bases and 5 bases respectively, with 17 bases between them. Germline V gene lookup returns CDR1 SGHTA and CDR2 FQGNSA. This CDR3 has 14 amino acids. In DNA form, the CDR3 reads TGTGCCAGCCGAAGTGGGGCTTTAGGAGATACGCAGTATTTT. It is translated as CASRSGALGDTQYF. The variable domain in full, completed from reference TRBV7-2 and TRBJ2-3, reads GAGVSQSPSNKVTEKGKDVELRCDPISGHTALYWYRQSLGQGLEFLIYFQGNSAPDKSGLPSDRFSAERTGGSVSTLTIQRTQQEDSAVYLCASRSGALGDTQYFGPGTRLTVL.

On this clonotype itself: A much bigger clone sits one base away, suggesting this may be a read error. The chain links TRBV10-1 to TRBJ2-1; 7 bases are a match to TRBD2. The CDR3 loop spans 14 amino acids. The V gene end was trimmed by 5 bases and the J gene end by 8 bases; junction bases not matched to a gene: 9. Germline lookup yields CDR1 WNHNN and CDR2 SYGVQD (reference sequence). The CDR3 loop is CASSKASGEYEQFF. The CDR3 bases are TGCGCCAGCAGTAAGGCTAGCGGAGAGTATGAGCAGTTCTTC.

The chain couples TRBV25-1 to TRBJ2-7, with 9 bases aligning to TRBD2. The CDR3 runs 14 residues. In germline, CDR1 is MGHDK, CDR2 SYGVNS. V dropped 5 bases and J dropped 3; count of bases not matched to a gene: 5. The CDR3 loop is CASSRPAGGYEQYF. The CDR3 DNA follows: TGTGCCAGCAGTCGGCCAGCGGGGGGCTACGAGCAGTACTTC.

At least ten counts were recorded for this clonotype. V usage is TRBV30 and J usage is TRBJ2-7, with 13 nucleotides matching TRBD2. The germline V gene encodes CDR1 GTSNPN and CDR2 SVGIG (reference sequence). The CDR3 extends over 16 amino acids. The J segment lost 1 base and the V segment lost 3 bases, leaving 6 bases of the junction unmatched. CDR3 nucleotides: TGTGCCTGGAGGGCCCTGGGACTAGCGGGATCCTACGAGCAGTACTTC. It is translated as CAWRALGLAGSYEQYF. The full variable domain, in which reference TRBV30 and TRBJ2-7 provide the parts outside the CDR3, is SQTIHQWPATLVQPVGSPLSLECTVEGTSNPNLYWYRQAAGRGLQLLFYSVGIGQISSEVPQNLSASRPQDRQFILSSKKLLLSDSGFYLCAWRALGLAGSYEQYFGPGTRLTVT.

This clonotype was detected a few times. The CDR3 coding sequence is TGTGCCAGCAGCTCACAGACAGGGGCGAACACCGGGGAGCTGTTTTTT. Translation: CASSSQTGANTGELFF. The chain has TRBV7-8 and TRBJ2-2, with 8 positions matching TRBD1. The V segment lost 4 bases and the J segment 0 bases; nucleotides outside the gene matches: 4. Germline V gene data show CDR1 as SGHVS and CDR2 as FQNEAQ. The CDR3 extends over 16 amino acids.

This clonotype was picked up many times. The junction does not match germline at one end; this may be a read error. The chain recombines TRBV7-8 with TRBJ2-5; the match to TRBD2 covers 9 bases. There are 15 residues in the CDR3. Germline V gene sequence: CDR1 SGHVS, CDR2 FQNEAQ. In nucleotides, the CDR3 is TGTGCCAGCAGCCTAGCGGGGAGAACCCAAGAGACCCAGTACTTC. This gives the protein CASSLAGRTQETQYF.